What follows describes a single TCR beta chain. These data come from a study of blood T cell repertoires in COVID-19. Study as a whole: Sites in the United States, Italy and Spain provided acute and convalescent COVID-19 samples. In each case, the material was cDNA or gDNA derived from T cells, B-cell-depleted T cells, or PBMCs.

Original handling: Estimation of nucleated cell counts relied on the amplification of reference gene primers. Sequencing was performed with immunoSEQ multiplex PCR; in TCRdb, only in-frame clones are kept and a portion is missing. V, J and clone size are those of that table, while D and trimming were read from the DNA. This table has about 18,000 clones, about nine tenths appearing once. This CDR3 contains 14 residues. Germline V lookup: CDR1 MNHNY, CDR2 SVGAGI (reference sequence). The V and J ends lost 10 bases and 6 bases, in that order; junction bases with no gene match: 8. The origin of this receptor is a human donor in a cohort sampled during active COVID-19. The chain links TRBV6-6 to TRBJ2-1; 11 positions match TRBD1. The sample taken for sequencing was peripheral blood. DNA for the CDR3: TGTGCCACCTACCGGGACAGGGGGTCCAATGAGCAGTTCTTC. Its translation: CATYRDRGSNEQFF.